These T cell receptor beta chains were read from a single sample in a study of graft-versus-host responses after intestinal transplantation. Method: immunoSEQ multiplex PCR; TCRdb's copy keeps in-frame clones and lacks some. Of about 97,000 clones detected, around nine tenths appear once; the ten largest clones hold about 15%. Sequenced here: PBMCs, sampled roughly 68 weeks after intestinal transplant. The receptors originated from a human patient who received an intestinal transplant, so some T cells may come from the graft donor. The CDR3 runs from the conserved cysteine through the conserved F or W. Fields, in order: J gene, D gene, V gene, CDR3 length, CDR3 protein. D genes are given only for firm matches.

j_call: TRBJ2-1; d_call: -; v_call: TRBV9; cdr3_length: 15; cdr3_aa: CASSEGGSPYNEQFF
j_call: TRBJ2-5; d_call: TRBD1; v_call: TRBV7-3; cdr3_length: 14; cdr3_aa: CASSITGAGETQYF
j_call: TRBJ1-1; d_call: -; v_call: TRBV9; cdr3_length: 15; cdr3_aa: CASSAGRHMNTEAFF
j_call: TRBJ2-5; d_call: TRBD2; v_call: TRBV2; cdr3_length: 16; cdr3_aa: CASRPTSGGAGETQYF
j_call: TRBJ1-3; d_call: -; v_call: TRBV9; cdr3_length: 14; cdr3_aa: CASSRTGSGNTIYF
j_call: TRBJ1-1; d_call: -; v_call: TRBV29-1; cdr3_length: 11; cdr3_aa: CSLRQATEAFF
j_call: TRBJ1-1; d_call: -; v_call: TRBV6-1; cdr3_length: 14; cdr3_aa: CASSEGVWGPEAFF
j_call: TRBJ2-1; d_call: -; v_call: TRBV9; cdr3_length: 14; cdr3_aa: CASSVGPSPNEQFF
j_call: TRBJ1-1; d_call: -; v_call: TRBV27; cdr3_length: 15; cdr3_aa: CASSSHRILNTEAFF
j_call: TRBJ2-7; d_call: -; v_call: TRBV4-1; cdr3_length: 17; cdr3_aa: CASSHLPGTTSAYEQYF
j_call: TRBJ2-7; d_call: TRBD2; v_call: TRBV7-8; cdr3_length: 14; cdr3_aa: CATTLAGGRYEQYF
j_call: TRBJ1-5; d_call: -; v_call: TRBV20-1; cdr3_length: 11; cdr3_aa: CSATGTGPQHF
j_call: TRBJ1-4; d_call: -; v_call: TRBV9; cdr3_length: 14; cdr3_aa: CASSKGQLNEKLFF
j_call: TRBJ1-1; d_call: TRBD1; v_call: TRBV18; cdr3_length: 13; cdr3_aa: CASSHSGQGPAFF
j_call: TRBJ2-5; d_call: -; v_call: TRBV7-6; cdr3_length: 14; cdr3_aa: CASSPLTDQETQYF
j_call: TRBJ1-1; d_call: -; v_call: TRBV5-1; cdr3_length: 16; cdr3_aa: CASSWSPGGGGAEAFF
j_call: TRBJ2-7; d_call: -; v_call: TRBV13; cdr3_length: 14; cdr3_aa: CASSLAGARYEQYF
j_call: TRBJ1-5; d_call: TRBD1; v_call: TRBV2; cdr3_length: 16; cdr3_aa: CASSERDRGYNQPQHF
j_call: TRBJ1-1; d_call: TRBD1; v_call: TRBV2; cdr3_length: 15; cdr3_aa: CASHGQGPTNTEAFF
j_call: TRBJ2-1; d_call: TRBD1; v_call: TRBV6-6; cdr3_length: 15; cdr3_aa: CASSYRQGKYNEQFF
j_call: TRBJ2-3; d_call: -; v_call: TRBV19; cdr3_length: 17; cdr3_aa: CASRLEGDSGWADTQYF
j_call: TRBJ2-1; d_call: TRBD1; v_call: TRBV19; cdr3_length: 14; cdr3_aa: CASRGQGALNEQFF
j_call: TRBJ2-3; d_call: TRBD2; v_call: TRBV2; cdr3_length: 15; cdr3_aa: CASSEVGGNTDTQYF
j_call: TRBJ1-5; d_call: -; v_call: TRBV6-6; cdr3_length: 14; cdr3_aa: CASSYSRVDQPQHF
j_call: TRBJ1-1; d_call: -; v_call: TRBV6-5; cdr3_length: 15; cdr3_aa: CASSYTRTGTTEAFF
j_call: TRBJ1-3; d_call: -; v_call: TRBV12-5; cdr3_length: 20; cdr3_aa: CASGLVEREDPGYSGNTIYF
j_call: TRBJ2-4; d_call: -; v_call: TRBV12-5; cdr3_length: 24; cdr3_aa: CASGLVRYGKNIQYFGAGKNIQYF
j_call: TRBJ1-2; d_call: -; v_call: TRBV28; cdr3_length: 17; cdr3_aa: CASSLYIDFPPLYGYTF
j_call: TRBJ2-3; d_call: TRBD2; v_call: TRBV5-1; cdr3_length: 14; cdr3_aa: CASSSSGGTDTQYF
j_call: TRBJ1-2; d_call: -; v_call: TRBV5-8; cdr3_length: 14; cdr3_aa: CASSFRGINYGYTF
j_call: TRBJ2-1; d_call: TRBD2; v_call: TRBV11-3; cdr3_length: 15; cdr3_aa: CASSSGLAAYNEQFF
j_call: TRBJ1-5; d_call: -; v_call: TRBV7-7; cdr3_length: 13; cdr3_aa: CASSLAQGKPQHF
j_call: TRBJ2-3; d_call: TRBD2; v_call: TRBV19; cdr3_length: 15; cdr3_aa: CASSTRTSGTDTQYF
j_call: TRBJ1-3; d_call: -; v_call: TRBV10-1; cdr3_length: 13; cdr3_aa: CASGGKVGNTIYF
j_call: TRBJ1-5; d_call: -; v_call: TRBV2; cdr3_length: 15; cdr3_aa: CASSNEGLSNQPQHF
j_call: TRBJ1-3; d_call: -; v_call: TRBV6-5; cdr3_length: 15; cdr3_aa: CASSYNRFSGNTIYF
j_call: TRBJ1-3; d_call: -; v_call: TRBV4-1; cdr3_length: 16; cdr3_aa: CASSQDGAISGNTIYF
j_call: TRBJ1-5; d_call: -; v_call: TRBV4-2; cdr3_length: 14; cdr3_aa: CASSRGQSGEPQHF
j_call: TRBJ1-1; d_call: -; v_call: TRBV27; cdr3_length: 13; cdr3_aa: CASSTPGHTEAFF
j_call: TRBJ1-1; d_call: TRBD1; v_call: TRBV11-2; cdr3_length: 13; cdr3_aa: CASSGQGALEAFF
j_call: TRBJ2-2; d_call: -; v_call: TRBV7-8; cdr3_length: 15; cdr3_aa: CASSYQGPNTGELFF
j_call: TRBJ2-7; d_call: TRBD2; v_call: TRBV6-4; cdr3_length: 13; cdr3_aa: CASSRLAGDEQYF
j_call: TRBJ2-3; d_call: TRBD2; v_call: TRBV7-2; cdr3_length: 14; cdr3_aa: CASSPDGSGGTQYF
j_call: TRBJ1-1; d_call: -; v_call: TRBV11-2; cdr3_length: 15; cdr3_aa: CASSVALAMNTEAFF
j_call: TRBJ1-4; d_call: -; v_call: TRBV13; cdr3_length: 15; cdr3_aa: CASSPSQSLNEKLFF
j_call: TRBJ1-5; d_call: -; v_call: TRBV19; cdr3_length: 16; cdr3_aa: CASSIWGGPSNQPQHF
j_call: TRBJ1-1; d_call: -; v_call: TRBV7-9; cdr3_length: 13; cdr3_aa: CASSPEGGTEAFF
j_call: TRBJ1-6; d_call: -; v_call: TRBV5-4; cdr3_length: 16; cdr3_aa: CASSPREPRGPSPLHF
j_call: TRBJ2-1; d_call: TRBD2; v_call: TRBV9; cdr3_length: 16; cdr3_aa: CASSVSPAGGLYEQFF
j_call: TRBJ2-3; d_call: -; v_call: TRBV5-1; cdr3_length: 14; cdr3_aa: CASSSMDHTDTQYF
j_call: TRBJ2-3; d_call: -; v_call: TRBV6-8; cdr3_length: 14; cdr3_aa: CASLRSRGTDTQYF
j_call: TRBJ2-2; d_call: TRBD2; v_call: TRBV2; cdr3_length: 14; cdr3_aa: CARRGSGGTGELFF
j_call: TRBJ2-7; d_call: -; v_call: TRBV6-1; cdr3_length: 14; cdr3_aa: CASSEAGWSYEQYF
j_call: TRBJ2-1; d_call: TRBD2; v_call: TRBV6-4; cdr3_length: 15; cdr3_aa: CASSDSGGGVDEQFF
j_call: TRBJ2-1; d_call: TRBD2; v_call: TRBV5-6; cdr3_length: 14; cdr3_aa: CASRTLAGGPEQFF
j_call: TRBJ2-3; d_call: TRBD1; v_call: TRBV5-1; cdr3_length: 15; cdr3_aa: CASSGDRGPPDTQYF
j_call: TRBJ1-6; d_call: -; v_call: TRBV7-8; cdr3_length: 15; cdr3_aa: CASSLDYYYNSPLHF